Below are 20 T cell receptor beta chains sequenced from a single sample in a study of cytomegalovirus exposure and HLA in healthy donors. The PCR contained 60 Vbeta and 13 Jbeta primers. Produced via immunoSEQ multiplex PCR; TCRdb's table is partial and in-frame only. This sample's table reports approximately 120,000 clones. Sample: PBMCs. The source of these receptors is a man aged 18 to 29 in good health and CMV-seronegative.

V usage is TRBV19 and J usage is TRBJ2-7, with 9 bases fitting TRBD1. The trim removed 5 bases at V and 1 base at J, leaving 3 bases unmatched. Germline V gene sequence: CDR1 LNHDA, CDR2 SQIVND (reference sequence). The CDR3 consists of 14 residues. In DNA form, the CDR3 reads TGTGCCAGTAGTTTCGGACAGGGGTCCTACGAGCAGTACTTC. Protein product: CASSFGQGSYEQYF.

The V and J genes are TRBV28 and TRBJ1-3; D might be TRBD1 (6 bases). The CDR3 contains 15 residues. Trimming took off 2 bases at V and 0 bases at J, with 8 bases between the two ends. The germline V gene encodes CDR1 MDHEN and CDR2 SYDVKM. The CDR3 here is CASSLGGLSGNTIYF. CDR3 nucleotide sequence: TGTGCCAGCAGTTTAGGGGGCCTCTCTGGAAACACCATATATTTT.

V and J are TRBV15 and TRBJ1-1, with D tentatively TRBD1 (6 bases). Germline V gene sequence: CDR1 LNHNV, CDR2 YYDKDF (reference sequence). V was pared by 4 bases and J by 0 bases, with 9 bases between. The CDR3 is made up of 14 amino acids. DNA of the CDR3: TGTGCCACCAGCATAGGGACAATGAACACTGAAGCTTTCTTT. Translation: CATSIGTMNTEAFF.

On this clone itself: Distinct nucleotide sequences in the sample also encode this CDR3. J is TRBJ2-7 and V is TRBV7-3; no firm D call. Germline CDR1 and CDR2: SGHTA and FQGTGA. The CDR3 covers 14 residues. The V gene lost 3 bases and the J gene lost 5 bases, with 14 bases spanning the gap. The chain's CDR3 is CASSFWSLGHEQYF. The CDR3 DNA follows: TGTGCCAGCAGCTTTTGGTCACTGGGCCACGAGCAGTACTTC.

The chain employs TRBV2 and TRBJ2-7; a possible D gene is TRBD2 (6 bases). The CDR3 loop spans 12 amino acids. CDR1 and CDR2 (germline): SNHLY, FYNNEI. The V end was cut by 3 bases, the J end by 4 bases, with 7 bases between. As DNA, the CDR3 is TGTGCCAGCAGTGAGGGGAGGTACGAGCAGTACTTC. Translated: CASSEGRYEQYF.

The chain employs TRBV7-8 and TRBJ2-3; D is uncertain. Germline V gene lookup returns CDR1 SGHVS and CDR2 FQNEAQ. CDR3 length: 12 residues. V was shortened by 5 bases and J by 6 bases, with 9 bases between the two germline ends. CDR3 sequence reads: CASSLPRDTQYF. The CDR3 DNA reads as TGTGCCAGCAGCCTCCCCCGGGATACGCAGTATTTT.

This chain joins TRBV27 and TRBJ1-6; perhaps TRBD1 as D (6 bases). The CDR3 covers 15 residues. Per the germline V gene, CDR1 is MNHEY and CDR2 is SMNVEV (reference sequence). V lost 5 bases, J lost 7 bases, and 15 bases lay in between. The CDR3 bases are TGTGCCAGCAGTGGCCACCGGGGGGCGAATTCACCCCTCCACTTT. This translates into CASSGHRGANSPLHF.

This chain connects TRBV18 to TRBJ1-1; D is unresolved. This CDR3 contains 13 residues. From germline, CDR1 is KGHSH and CDR2 LQKENI. Trimming took 5 bases from V and 0 from J, leaving 7 bases between them. The CDR3 reads CASSSDLNTEAFF. Written as DNA, the CDR3 is TGTGCCAGCTCATCCGACTTGAACACTGAAGCTTTCTTT.

The chain has TRBV9 and TRBJ2-7; 8 nucleotides align to TRBD1. The V and J ends lost 1 base and 2 bases, in that order; junction bases with no gene match: 5. Germline loops: CDR1 SGDLS, CDR2 YYNGEE. CDR3 length: 15 amino acids. The chain's CDR3 is CASSVQGAATYEQYF. Here the CDR3 DNA reads TGTGCCAGCAGCGTACAGGGGGCCGCGACCTACGAGCAGTACTTC. Full variable domain (remainder filled in from reference TRBV9 and TRBJ2-7): DSGVTQTPKHLITATGQRVTLRCSPRSGDLSVYWYQQSLDQGLQFLIQYYNGEERAKGNILERFSAQQFPDLHSELNLSSLELGDSALYFCASSVQGAATYEQYFGPGTRLTVT.

Regarding this clone: At one end, the junction sequence differs from germline, possibly due to a read error. The rearrangement links TRBV19 to TRBJ2-2, with D possibly matching TRBD1 (6 bases). Germline-derived CDR1 and CDR2 are LNHDA and SQIVND (reference sequence). The CDR3 length is 16 residues. The CDR3 nucleotides read TGTGCCAGTGGTATAGACCCCTACGGACAGCACCGGGAGCTGTTTTTT. Translation: CASGIDPYGQHRELFF.

J is TRBJ1-6 and V is TRBV30; 9 bases are shared with TRBD1. The CDR3 is 18 residues long. CDR1 is GTSNPN, CDR2 SVGIG, per germline (reference sequence). Trimming took 2 bases from V and 5 from J; bases not matched to a gene: 13. The CDR3 bases are TGTGCCTGGAGTCTCCCGGGACAGGGCATAGGAAATAATTCACCCCTCCACTTT. It codes for CAWSLPGQGIGNNSPLHF.

This chain joins TRBV27 and TRBJ1-5; possible D gene TRBD1, 5 bases. CDR1 and CDR2 (germline): MNHEY, SMNVEV (reference sequence). This CDR3 is built from 14 residues. V was clipped by 3 bases and J by 6 bases, with 12 bases between them. The CDR3 region is CASSFTLGRQPQHF. The DNA of the CDR3 is TGTGCCAGCAGTTTCACATTGGGGCGTCAGCCCCAGCATTTT.

The J gene is TRBJ2-3, the V gene TRBV10-1, with TRBD1 as a possible D gene (6 bases). The V end lost 6 bases, the J end lost 2 bases, and 15 bases lay between the germline ends. The CDR3 extends over 15 amino acids. CDR1 is WNHNN, CDR2 SYGVQD, per germline (reference sequence). In nucleotides, the CDR3 is TGCGCCAGCAGCCGACAGGTCCTTTCCACAGATACGCAGTATTTT. It encodes CASSRQVLSTDTQYF.

Concerning this clone itself: At the DNA level, this CDR3 is encoded by other sequences in the same sample as well. This rearrangement joins TRBV6-5 to TRBJ1-1; 9 nucleotides match TRBD1. The CDR3 is 14 residues long. Germline V gives CDR1 MNHEY, CDR2 SVGAGI. Trimming removed 2 bases from V and 4 bases from J; junction bases left unmatched: 2. The CDR3: CASSYRGQGTEAFF. CDR3 in DNA: TGTGCCAGCAGTTACAGGGGACAGGGCACTGAAGCTTTCTTT.

The chain has TRBV19 and TRBJ2-7, with TRBD1 identical over 9 bases. The germline V gene has CDR1 LNHDA and CDR2 SQIVND (reference sequence). This CDR3 has 15 amino acids. Trimming removed 6 bases from V and 3 bases from J; junction bases left unmatched: 9. CDR3 nucleotide sequence: TGTGCCAGTAGCGCCCGGGACAGGGACTTCTACGAGCAGTACTTC. It specifies CASSARDRDFYEQYF.

Regarding this clone: Other DNA sequences within the sample encode an identical CDR3. The chain combines TRBV6-5 with TRBJ1-1, with a weak D call TRBD1 (5 bases). The germline V gene has CDR1 MNHEY and CDR2 SVGAGI. Trimming left V 2 bases short and J 2 bases short, with 6 bases between. The CDR3 has 13 amino acids. The CDR3 protein is CASSYGQNTEAFF. In DNA form, the CDR3 reads TGTGCCAGCAGTTACGGACAAAACACTGAAGCTTTCTTT.

The chain uses TRBV18 and TRBJ2-5, with TRBD2 identical over 7 bases. This CDR3 comprises 16 residues. Germline CDR1 and CDR2: KGHSH and LQKENI. The V gene end was trimmed by 3 bases and the J gene end by 0 bases; junction bases not matched to a gene: 7. CDR3 region: CASSPNARGYQETQYF. The CDR3 DNA sequence: TGTGCCAGCTCACCGAATGCGCGGGGGTACCAAGAGACCCAGTACTTC.

The chain carries TRBV18 and TRBJ1-1; D is unclear. Germline loops: CDR1 KGHSH, CDR2 LQKENI. The ends were cut back, 2 bases at V and 7 bases at J, with 20 bases in the middle. The CDR3 is made up of 16 amino acids. The CDR3 is CASSPSPGELKHEAFF. CDR3 sequence (DNA): TGTGCCAGCTCACCATCGCCGGGAGAACTAAAACATGAAGCTTTCTTT.

This chain links TRBV6-5 with TRBJ1-1, with TRBD1 as a possible D gene (5 bases). Germline values: CDR1 MNHEY, CDR2 SVGAGI. V was shortened by 5 bases and J by 1 base, with 11 bases between the two germline ends. The CDR3 has 14 amino acids. CDR3 coding DNA: TGTGCCAGCAGTCAACAGGCGTCGAACACTGAAGCTTTCTTT. This codes for CASSQQASNTEAFF.

As for this clone: This sample includes further DNA sequences coding for the same CDR3. This sequence joins TRBV29-1 and TRBJ1-1; D unresolved. This CDR3 spans 10 amino acids. V gave up 7 bases and J gave up 1 base, with 4 bases separating them. CDR1 is SQVTM, CDR2 ANQGSEA, per germline. As DNA, the CDR3 is TGCAGCGGTCAGAACACTGAAGCTTTCTTT. Protein product: CSGQNTEAFF.